These 25 T cell receptor beta chains came from one sample sequenced in a study of Ad26.COV2.S vaccination and SARS-CoV-2 variants. Generated by immunoSEQ multiplex PCR, the TCRdb table keeps only in-frame clones and is missing some. The table has about 280,000 clones, approximately 87% seen once. Treatment reported: around 19 received Ad26.COV2.S at low or high dose, single or two shots; about 5 received placebo; per-sample allocation not given. Specimen acquisition occurred on day 63 following the initial vaccine or placebo injection. The sequencing used peripheral blood, collected in a trial of Ad26.COV2.S vaccine versus placebo. The receptor source for this set is a person aged 18-60 years who received the Ad26.COV2.S COVID-19 vaccine or a placebo.

This sequence joins TRBV19 and TRBJ1-2, with unresolved D. Germline lookup yields CDR1 LNHDA and CDR2 SQIVND (reference sequence). Trimming shortened V by 2 bases and J by 8 bases, and 15 bases separated the two germline ends. There are 14 residues in the CDR3. The CDR3 reads CASSISPASRGYTF. The CDR3 DNA reads as TGTGCCAGTAGTATAAGTCCGGCAAGCAGGGGCTACACCTTC.

The chain's CDR3 is CASSTQGQNTEAFF. DNA for the CDR3: TGTGCCAGCAGCACCCAGGGTCAGAACACTGAAGCTTTCTTT. The chain is built from TRBV7-2 and TRBJ1-1, with a weak D call TRBD1 (5 bases). CDR1 and CDR2 (germline): SGHTA, FQGNSA. V gave up 5 bases and J gave up 1 base, with 11 bases separating them. The CDR3 runs 14 residues.

The chain couples TRBV2 to TRBJ1-1, with D tentatively TRBD1 (5 bases). This CDR3 contains 14 residues. The V gene's germline CDR1 is SNHLY and CDR2 FYNNEI. V lost 6 bases to trimming and J lost 0 bases, with 11 bases between them. The CDR3 spells CASRVGDVNTEAFF. As DNA, the CDR3 is TGTGCCAGCAGGGTAGGGGACGTGAACACTGAAGCTTTCTTT.

The chain couples TRBV7-2 to TRBJ2-1, with D possibly being TRBD1 (6 bases). Germline V lookup: CDR1 SGHTA, CDR2 FQGNSA. V lost 8 bases and J lost 3, with 11 bases in between. This CDR3 is built from 13 residues. This chain's CDR3 is CASEGDYYNEQFF. CDR3 sequence (DNA): TGTGCCAGCGAGGGGGATTACTACAATGAGCAGTTCTTC.

The rearrangement joins TRBV6-2 or TRBV6-3 to TRBJ1-1; D is perhaps TRBD1 (5 bases). The germline V gene has CDR1 MNHEY and CDR2 SVGEGT. The CDR3 has 12 amino acids. V lost 4 bases to trimming and J lost 5 bases, with 8 bases between them. Here the CDR3 reads CASSFPGTEAFF. The CDR3 DNA reads as TGTGCCAGCAGTTTCCCAGGGACTGAAGCTTTCTTT.

In this sample, this clone turned up a few times. The V call is TRBV10-1, the J call TRBJ1-2, with a tentative D call TRBD1 (5 bases). V lost 8 bases and J lost 3, with 16 bases in between. This CDR3 has 14 amino acids. Germline loops: CDR1 WNHNN, CDR2 SYGVQD (reference sequence). CDR3 sequence reads: CASPQGDLYYGYTF. In DNA, the CDR3 is TGCGCCAGCCCTCAGGGCGACCTTTACTATGGCTACACCTTC.

V and J are TRBV3-1 (or the pseudogene TRBV3-2) and TRBJ2-7, with 9 bases lining up with TRBD2. From germline, CDR1 is LGHDT and CDR2 YNNKEL (reference sequence). V was clipped by 2 bases and J by 2 bases; unmatched bases: 4. The CDR3 is made up of 15 amino acids. CDR3 protein: CASSQRAGGTYEQYF. In DNA form, the CDR3 reads TGTGCCAGCAGCCAAAGAGCGGGAGGCACCTACGAGCAGTACTTC.

The chain uses TRBV19 and TRBJ1-3; D is undetermined. Per germline, CDR1 LNHDA and CDR2 SQIVND (reference sequence). This CDR3 is 14 amino acids long. Trimming removed 6 bases at V and 2 bases at J, with 11 bases between. The CDR3 DNA reads as TGTGCCAGTAGGACCGGCGGGACTGGAAACACCATATATTTT. Its translation: CASRTGGTGNTIYF. Full variable domain (rest looked up from reference TRBV19 and TRBJ1-3): DGGITQSPKYLFRKEGQNVTLSCEQNLNHDAMYWYRQDPGQGLRLIYYSQIVNDFQKGDIAEGYSVSREKKESFPLTVTSAQKNPTAFYLCASRTGGTGNTIYFGEGSWLTVV.

The chain joins TRBV3-1 (or the pseudogene TRBV3-2) to TRBJ2-5; TRBD2 aligns across 14 bases. Germline V gene sequence: CDR1 LGHDT, CDR2 YNNKEL (reference sequence). There are 15 residues in the CDR3. The trim removed 1 base at V and 5 bases at J, leaving 0 bases unmatched. CDR3 region: CASSQGTSGRETQYF. The CDR3 bases are TGTGCCAGCAGCCAAGGGACTAGCGGGAGGGAGACCCAGTACTTC.

In this sample, this clone turned up once. The V and J genes are TRBV6-5 and TRBJ1-4; perhaps TRBD1 as D (5 bases). The CDR3 is made up of 15 amino acids. CDR1 and CDR2 (germline): MNHEY, SVGAGI. Trimming stripped 6 bases from V and 7 bases from J, with 18 bases between. This CDR3 reads CASSDRRGMIEKLFF. Here the CDR3 DNA reads TGTGCCAGCAGCGATCGTAGGGGAATGATTGAAAAACTGTTTTTT.

Comment on this clone: With a much larger clone just one base away, this may be a read error. The rearrangement links TRBV5-4 to TRBJ1-2; tentatively, D is TRBD1 (5 bases). V dropped 4 bases and J dropped 4 bases, with 8 bases sitting between them. The CDR3 is 12 residues long. CDR1 is SGHNT, CDR2 YYREEE, per germline (reference sequence). CDR3 sequence: CASSPDSYGYTF. DNA for the CDR3: TGTGCCAGCAGCCCCGACAGCTATGGCTACACCTTC.

This rearrangement joins TRBV19 to TRBJ2-7; D tentatively fits TRBD1 or TRBD2 (5 bases each). V lost 5 bases to trimming and J lost 7 bases, with 18 bases between them. Germline assignment: CDR1 LNHDA and CDR2 SQIVND (reference sequence). This CDR3 is built from 14 residues. CDR3 sequence: CASSSPGRTREQYF. The CDR3 DNA is TGTGCCAGTAGTTCGCCGGGACGGACGAGAGAGCAGTACTTC.

V usage is TRBV6-2 or TRBV6-3 and J usage is TRBJ1-5; D gene ambiguous. The CDR3 runs 12 residues. Per the germline V gene, CDR1 is MNHEY and CDR2 is SVGEGT. V lost 5 bases, J lost 4 bases, and 6 bases lay in between. The CDR3 DNA reads TGTGCCAGCAGTATTAGAAATCAGCCCCAGCATTTT. Its translation: CASSIRNQPQHF.

Concerning this clone: Within the sample, other DNA sequences also encode this same CDR3. This chain uses TRBV30 with TRBJ1-1, with D possibly TRBD1 on 5 matching bases. The V end lost 0 bases, the J end lost 3 bases, and 8 bases lay between the germline ends. This CDR3 spans 13 amino acids. Germline V gene lookup returns CDR1 GTSNPN and CDR2 SVGIG (reference sequence). The CDR3 spells CAWSVREDTEAFF. CDR3 nucleotide sequence: TGTGCCTGGAGTGTCAGGGAGGACACTGAAGCTTTCTTT.

The chain couples TRBV7-8 to TRBJ2-1; 14 bases match TRBD2. The CDR3 is 16 residues long. The trim removed 3 bases at V and 7 bases at J, leaving 5 bases unmatched. Germline loops: CDR1 SGHVS, CDR2 FQNEAQ. CDR3 amino acids: CASSFPGLAGVNEQFF. The CDR3 DNA reads TGTGCCAGCAGCTTTCCGGGACTAGCGGGAGTGAATGAGCAGTTCTTC. Using reference TRBV7-8 and TRBJ2-1 for the parts outside the CDR3, the full variable domain is GAGVSQSPRYKVAKRGQDVALRCDPISGHVSLFWYQQALGQGPEFLTYFQNEAQLDKSGLPSDRFFAERPEGSVSTLKIQRTQQEDSAVYLCASSFPGLAGVNEQFFGPGTRLTVL.

In its sample, this clone was seen once. The CDR3: CASSAVFQGVSNYGYTF. The CDR3 DNA reads as TGCGCCAGCAGCGCCGTCTTTCAGGGGGTTTCTAACTATGGCTACACCTTC. The V call is TRBV4-1, the J call TRBJ1-2; 7 bases agree with TRBD1. Germline CDR1 is MGHRA and CDR2 is YSYEKL. With 5 bases clipped from V and 0 bases from J, the junction kept 12 bases outside the gene matches. The CDR3 spans 17 residues.

This rearrangement joins TRBV19 to TRBJ2-2; tentative D call: TRBD2 (7 bases). Germline CDR1 reads LNHDA; CDR2 reads SQIVND (reference sequence). The V end was cut by 2 bases, the J end by 6 bases, with 13 bases between. The CDR3 sequence is 15 residues long. The DNA for the CDR3 is TGTGCCAGTAGTATAATTGTCGGGGGGCCCGGGGAGCTGTTTTTT. Its protein is CASSIIVGGPGELFF.

The V and J genes are TRBV7-2 and TRBJ1-1, with D maybe TRBD1 (6 bases). V was trimmed by 10 bases and J by 2 bases, leaving 14 bases between them. Germline V gene data show CDR1 as SGHTA and CDR2 as FQGNSA. The CDR3 totals 13 residues. The CDR3 region has the DNA TGTGCCAATACGAACAGGGTTAACACTGAAGCTTTCTTT. Residues: CANTNRVNTEAFF.

The chain combines TRBV5-1 with TRBJ1-1; D unclear. This CDR3 region has 15 residues. The ends were cut back, 0 bases at V and 1 base at J, with 10 bases in the middle. CDR1 is SGHRS, CDR2 YFSETQ, per germline. The DNA for the CDR3 is TGCGCCAGCAGCTTGGGCGGACTCGCGAACACTGAAGCTTTCTTT. Amino acid sequence: CASSLGGLANTEAFF. Based on the CDR3 plus reference TRBV5-1 and TRBJ1-1, the full variable domain is KAGVTQTPRYLIKTRGQQVTLSCSPISGHRSVSWYQQTPGQGLQFLFEYFSETQRNKGNFPGRFSGRQFSNSRSEMNVSTLELGDSALYLCASSLGGLANTEAFFGQGTRLTVV.

This chain joins TRBV11-1 and TRBJ2-5; the match to TRBD1 covers 12 bases. The CDR3 contains 16 residues. Germline CDR1 is SGHAT and CDR2 is FQDESV (reference sequence). The V segment lost 5 bases and the J segment 4 bases; nucleotides outside the gene matches: 8. CDR3 sequence: CASSTRGTGGLETQYF. The DNA of the CDR3 is TGTGCCAGCAGCACAAGAGGGACAGGGGGCCTAGAGACCCAGTACTTC.

The rearrangement joins TRBV15 to TRBJ1-3, with D possibly being TRBD1 (5 bases). Trimming took off 6 bases at V and 4 bases at J, with 13 bases between the two ends. Germline values: CDR1 LNHNV, CDR2 YYDKDF (reference sequence). The CDR3 is made up of 14 amino acids. DNA of the CDR3: TGTGCCACCAGAGGGGTGGAATCCGGAAACACCATATATTTT. This sequence encodes CATRGVESGNTIYF.

The chain is built from TRBV19 and TRBJ2-3, with 8 bases aligning to TRBD1. J lost 5 bases, V lost 0 bases, and 10 bases had no gene match. Germline V gene lookup returns CDR1 LNHDA and CDR2 SQIVND (reference sequence). The CDR3 is made up of 17 amino acids. The CDR3 spells CASSIDALDRVGDTQYF. In DNA, the CDR3 is TGTGCCAGTAGTATAGATGCCCTGGACAGGGTTGGAGATACGCAGTATTTT.

This rearrangement joins TRBV27 to TRBJ2-7; D gene uncertain. The CDR3 is 15 residues long. Trimming stripped 4 bases from V and 2 bases from J, with 15 bases between. The germline gives CDR1 MNHEY, CDR2 SMNVEV (reference sequence). This CDR3 reads CASSSPVGGTYEQYF. The CDR3 DNA follows: TGTGCCAGCAGTTCCCCAGTCGGCGGAACCTACGAGCAGTACTTC.

The V call is TRBV2, the J call TRBJ2-7; D is possibly TRBD1 (5 bases). Germline CDR1 and CDR2: SNHLY and FYNNEI. V lost 1 base and J lost 5, with 18 bases in between. The CDR3 spans 16 residues. The chain's CDR3 is CASSEERLPPGHEQYF. The CDR3 region has the DNA TGTGCCAGCAGTGAAGAGCGACTCCCCCCAGGGCACGAGCAGTACTTC.

The chain recombines TRBV6-2 or TRBV6-3 with TRBJ2-7; D ambiguous. Germline V gives CDR1 MNHEY, CDR2 SVGEGT. There are 13 residues in the CDR3. The ends were cut back, 3 bases at V and 7 bases at J, with 13 bases in the middle. Written as DNA, the CDR3 is TGTGCCAGCAGTTATGCCTACTGGACGGAGCAGTACTTC. It translates to CASSYAYWTEQYF.